One sample yielded the 6 T cell receptor beta chains listed below, sequenced in a study of early T cells in non-severe SARS-CoV-2 infection. TCRdb called the 5' RACE reads again in MiXCR, with one record for every CDR3 protein. The sample holds roughly 83,000 distinct CDR3 sequences, about 10% seen once. Sequences were derived from whole blood, sampled at baseline. Source of these receptors: an adult who was a healthcare worker with PCR-confirmed SARS-CoV-2 infection or an uninfected control (not recorded which).

This clonotype was seen more than once but under ten times. The CDR3 DNA reads as TGTGCCAGCAGCTTGATTCTGCTAAGGAAGGGCACTGAAGCTTTCTTT. Its translation is CASSLILLRKGTEAFF. The chain recombines TRBV5-8 with TRBJ1-1; no clear D. The V gene's germline CDR1 is SGHTS and CDR2 YDEGEE. V lost 1 base and J 4 bases, leaving 17 bases between the germline ends. CDR3 length: 16 amino acids.

This clonotype was counted only a few times. The gene calls are TRBV28 and TRBJ1-2; D ambiguous. Trimming stripped 6 bases from V and 4 bases from J, with 12 bases between. The CDR3 spans 13 residues. Looked up from germline, CDR1 is MDHEN and CDR2 is SYDVKM. The CDR3 nucleotides read TGTGCCAGCAGGGACGGCGGATTCTATGGCTACACCTTC. Amino acid sequence: CASRDGGFYGYTF.

This clonotype showed up just a few times. The chain carries TRBV20-1 and TRBJ2-2; D is undetermined. Deletions cut 4 bases from V and 3 bases from J, with 15 bases between. Germline CDR1 is DFQATT and CDR2 is SNEGSKA (reference sequence). The length of the CDR3 is 15 residues. The CDR3 protein is CSAIEPGFDTGELFF. In DNA, the CDR3 is TGCAGTGCTATAGAGCCCGGGTTTGACACCGGGGAGCTGTTTTTT.

Concerning this clonotype: This sequence may be a read error, since a much larger clone differs from it by one base. This chain connects TRBV12-3 or TRBV12-4 to TRBJ1-4; D unresolved. The V end was cut by 7 bases, the J end by 6 bases, with 9 bases between. The CDR3 covers 12 residues. The CDR3 reads CASNPSYEKLFF. CDR3 sequence (DNA): TGTGCCAGCAACCCATCCTATGAAAAACTGTTTTTT.

V is TRBV9 and J is TRBJ2-7, with unresolved D. Germline assignment: CDR1 SGDLS and CDR2 YYNGEE. V was clipped by 4 bases and J by 3 bases, with 14 bases between them. There are 14 residues in the CDR3. CDR3 coding DNA: TGTGCCAGCAGCTTGGGTGACCCGCTCTACGAGCAGTACTTC. This gives the protein CASSLGDPLYEQYF.

CDR3 protein: CASSPTDTGTGELFF. The CDR3 nucleotides read TGTGCCAGCAGCCCGACAGACACGGGGACCGGGGAGCTGTTTTTT. The V call is TRBV25-1, the J call TRBJ2-2, with D tentatively TRBD1 or TRBD2 (5 bases each). CDR3 size: 15 residues. Germline V lookup: CDR1 MGHDK, CDR2 SYGVNS. Trimming removed 6 bases from V and 5 bases from J, with 16 bases in between.